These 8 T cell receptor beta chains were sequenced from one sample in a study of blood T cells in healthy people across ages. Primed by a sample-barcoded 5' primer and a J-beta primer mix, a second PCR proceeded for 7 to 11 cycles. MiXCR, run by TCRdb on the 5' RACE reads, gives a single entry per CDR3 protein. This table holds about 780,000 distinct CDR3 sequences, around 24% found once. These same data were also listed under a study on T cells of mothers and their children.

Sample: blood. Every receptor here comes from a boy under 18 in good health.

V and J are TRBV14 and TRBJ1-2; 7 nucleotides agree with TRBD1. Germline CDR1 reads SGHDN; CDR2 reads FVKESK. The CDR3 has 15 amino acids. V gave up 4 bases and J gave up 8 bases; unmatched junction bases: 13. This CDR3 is CASSRRQGGIFGYTF. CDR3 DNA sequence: TGTGCCAGCAGCCGCAGACAGGGAGGGATTTTCGGCTACACCTTC.

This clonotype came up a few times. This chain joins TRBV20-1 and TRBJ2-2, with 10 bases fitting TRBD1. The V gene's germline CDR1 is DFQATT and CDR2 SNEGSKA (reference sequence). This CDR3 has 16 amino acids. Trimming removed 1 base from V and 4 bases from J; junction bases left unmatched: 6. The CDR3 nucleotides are TGCAGTGCTAGAGCTCGAGACAGGGGGCTCACCGGGGAGCTGTTTTTT. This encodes CSARARDRGLTGELFF.

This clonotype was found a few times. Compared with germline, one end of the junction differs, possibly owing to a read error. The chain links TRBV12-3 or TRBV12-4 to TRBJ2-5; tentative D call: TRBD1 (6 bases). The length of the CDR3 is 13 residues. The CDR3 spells CASNLQGGETQYF. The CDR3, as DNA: TGTGCCAGCAATTTACAGGGTGGAGAGACCCAGTACTTC.

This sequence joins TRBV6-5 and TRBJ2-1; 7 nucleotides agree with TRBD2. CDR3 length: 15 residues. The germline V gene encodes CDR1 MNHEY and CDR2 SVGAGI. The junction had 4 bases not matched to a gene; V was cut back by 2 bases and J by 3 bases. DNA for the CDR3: TGTGCCAGCAGTTACGTGAGGACTAGCTACAATGAGCAGTTCTTC. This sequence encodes CASSYVRTSYNEQFF.

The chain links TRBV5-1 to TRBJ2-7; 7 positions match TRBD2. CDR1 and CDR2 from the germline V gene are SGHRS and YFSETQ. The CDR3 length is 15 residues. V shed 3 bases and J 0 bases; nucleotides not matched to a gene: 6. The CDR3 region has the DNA TGCGCCAGCAGCTCCCGGGGGGAGAGCTCCTACGAGCAGTACTTC. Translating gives CASSSRGESSYEQYF.

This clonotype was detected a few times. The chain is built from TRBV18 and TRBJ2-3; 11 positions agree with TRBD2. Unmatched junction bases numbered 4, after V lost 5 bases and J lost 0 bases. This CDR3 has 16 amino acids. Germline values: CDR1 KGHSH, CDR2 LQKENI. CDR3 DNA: TGTGCCAGCTCATCGGGGACTAGCGGAAGCACAGATACGCAGTATTTT. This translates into CASSSGTSGSTDTQYF. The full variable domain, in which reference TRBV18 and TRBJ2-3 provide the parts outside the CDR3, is NAGVMQNPRHLVRRRGQEARLRCSPMKGHSHVYWYRQLPEEGLKFMVYLQKENIIDESGMPKERFSAEFPKEGPSILRIQQVVRGDSAAYFCASSSGTSGSTDTQYFGPGTRLTVL.

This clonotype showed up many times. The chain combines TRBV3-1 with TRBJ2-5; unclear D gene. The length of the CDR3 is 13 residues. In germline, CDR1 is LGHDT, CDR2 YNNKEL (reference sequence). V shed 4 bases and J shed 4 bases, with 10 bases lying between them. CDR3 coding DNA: TGTGCCAGCAGCCCCAATCACGGAGAGACCCAGTACTTC. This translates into CASSPNHGETQYF.

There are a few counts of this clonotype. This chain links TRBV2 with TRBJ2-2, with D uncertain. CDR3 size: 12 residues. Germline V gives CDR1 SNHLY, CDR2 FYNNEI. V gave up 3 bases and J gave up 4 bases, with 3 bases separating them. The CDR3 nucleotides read TGTGCCAGCAGTGACAGCACCGGGGAGCTGTTTTTT. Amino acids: CASSDSTGELFF.